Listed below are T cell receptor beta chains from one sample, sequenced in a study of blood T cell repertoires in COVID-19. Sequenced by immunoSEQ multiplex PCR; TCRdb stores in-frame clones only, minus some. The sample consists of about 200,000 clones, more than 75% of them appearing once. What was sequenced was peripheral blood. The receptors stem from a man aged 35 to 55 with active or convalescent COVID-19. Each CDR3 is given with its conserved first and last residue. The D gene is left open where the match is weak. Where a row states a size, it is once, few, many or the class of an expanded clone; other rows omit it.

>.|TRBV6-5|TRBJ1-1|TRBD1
CASRTGGTEAFF
TGTGCCAGCCGAACAGGGGGCACTGAAGCTTTCTTT
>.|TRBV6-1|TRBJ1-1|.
CASSEHAGMNTEAFF
TGTGCCAGCAGTGAACATGCAGGGATGAACACTGAAGCTTTCTTT
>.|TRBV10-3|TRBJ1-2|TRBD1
CAISESRGTGGNYGYTF
TGTGCCATCAGTGAGTCGAGAGGGACAGGGGGCAACTATGGCTACACCTTC
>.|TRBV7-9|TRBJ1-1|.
CASSRQDFEAFF
TGTGCCAGCAGCCGACAGGACTTTGAAGCTTTCTTT
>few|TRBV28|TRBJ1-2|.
CASSLDSNYGYTF
TGTGCCAGCAGCCTAGACAGCAACTATGGCTACACCTTC
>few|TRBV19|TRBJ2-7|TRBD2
CASTEGRLAGVHEQYF
TGTGCCAGTACCGAAGGGCGACTAGCGGGAGTCCACGAGCAGTACTTC
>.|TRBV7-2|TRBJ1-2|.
CASGRGGGYGYTF
TGTGCCAGCGGTCGGGGGGGTGGCTATGGCTACACCTTC
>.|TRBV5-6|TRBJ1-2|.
CASSLRFDGYTF
TGTGCCAGCAGCCTCCGGTTCGATGGCTACACCTTC
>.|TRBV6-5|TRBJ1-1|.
CATIRPTGENTEAFF
TGTGCCACCATTAGGCCCACCGGGGAGAACACTGAAGCTTTCTTT
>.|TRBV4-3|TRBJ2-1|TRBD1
CASSQDGQGVNEQFF
TGCGCCAGCAGCCAAGATGGACAGGGAGTGAATGAGCAGTTCTTC
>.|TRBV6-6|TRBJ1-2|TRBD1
CASRPQGANYGYTF
TGTGCCAGCAGGCCTCAGGGGGCCAACTATGGCTACACCTTC
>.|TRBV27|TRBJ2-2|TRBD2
CASSSRLAGPGELFF
TGTGCCAGCAGTTCCCGACTAGCGGGCCCCGGGGAGCTGTTTTTT
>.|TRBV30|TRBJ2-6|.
CAWKLWTLSSGANVLTF
TGTGCCTGGAAGCTTTGGACACTTAGCTCTGGGGCCAACGTCCTGACTTTC
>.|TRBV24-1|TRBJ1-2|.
CATSDFPYREQNYGYTF
TGTGCCACCAGTGATTTTCCGTACAGAGAACAAAACTATGGCTACACCTTC
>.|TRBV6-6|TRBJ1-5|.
CATRNLQPQHF
TGTGCCACCAGGAACCTACAGCCCCAGCATTTT
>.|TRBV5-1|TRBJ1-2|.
CASSPRARVGNYGYTF
TGCGCCAGCAGCCCCCGGGCCAGGGTTGGAAACTATGGCTACACCTTC
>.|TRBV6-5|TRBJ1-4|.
CASSYTTGGLRLFF
TGTGCCAGCAGTTACACGACCGGGGGGCTACGACTGTTTTTT
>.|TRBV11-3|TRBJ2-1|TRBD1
CASSYIRTGEQFF
TGTGCCAGCAGTTATATCCGGACAGGAGAGCAGTTCTTC
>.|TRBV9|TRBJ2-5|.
CASSVGAQETQYF
TGTGCCAGCAGCGTAGGGGCTCAAGAGACCCAGTACTTC
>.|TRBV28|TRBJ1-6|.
CASKTDWNSPLHF
TGTGCCAGTAAGACAGACTGGAATTCACCCCTCCACTTT
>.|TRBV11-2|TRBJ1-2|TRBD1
CASSLSGGFRISGYTF
TGTGCCAGCAGCTTATCAGGGGGCTTTCGGATTTCTGGCTACACCTTC
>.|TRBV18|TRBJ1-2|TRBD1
CASSPPGQGSYYGYTF
TGTGCCAGCTCACCTCCGGGACAGGGCTCGTACTATGGCTACACCTTC
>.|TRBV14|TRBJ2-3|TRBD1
CASSQAWTGEFGTDTQYF
TGTGCCAGCAGCCAAGCCTGGACAGGGGAGTTTGGTACAGATACGCAGTATTTT
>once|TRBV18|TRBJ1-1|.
CASSPGLATEAFF
TGTGCCAGCTCACCTGGCTTGGCCACTGAAGCTTTCTTT
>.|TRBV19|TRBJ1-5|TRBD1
CASLRDRGGQPQHF
TGTGCCAGTCTCCGGGACAGGGGAGGGCAGCCCCAGCATTTT
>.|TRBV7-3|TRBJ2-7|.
CASSLIGSEQYF
TGTGCCAGCAGCTTAATTGGCTCCGAGCAGTACTTC
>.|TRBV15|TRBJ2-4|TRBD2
CATSGGLAGVNIQYF
TGTGCCACCAGCGGGGGACTAGCGGGAGTTAACATTCAGTACTTC
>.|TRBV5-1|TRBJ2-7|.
CASSLARGSEQYF
TGCGCCAGCAGCTTGGCTCGCGGGTCCGAGCAGTACTTC
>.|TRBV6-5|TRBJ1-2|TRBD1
CASTQGAGYTF
TGTGCCAGCACCCAGGGGGCTGGCTACACCTTC
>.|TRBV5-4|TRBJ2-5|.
CASSLRGQETQYF
TGTGCCAGCAGCTTGAGAGGGCAAGAGACCCAGTACTTC
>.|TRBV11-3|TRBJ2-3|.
CASSSRGSTDTQYF
TGTGCCAGCAGCTCTAGGGGGAGCACAGATACGCAGTATTTT
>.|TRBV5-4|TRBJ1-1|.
CASSLEDYEAFF
TGTGCCAGCAGCTTGGAGGACTATGAAGCTTTCTTT
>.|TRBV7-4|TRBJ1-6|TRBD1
CASSYHNRDRGRAYNSPLHF
TGTGCCAGCAGCTACCATAACCGGGACAGGGGGCGGGCCTATAATTCACCCCTCCACTTT
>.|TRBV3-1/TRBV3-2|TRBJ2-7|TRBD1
CASSSQGYYEQYF
TGTGCCAGCAGTTCACAGGGGTACTACGAGCAGTACTTC
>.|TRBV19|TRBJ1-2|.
CASSSRAGSRYGYTF
TGTGCCAGTAGTAGTAGAGCGGGGAGTCGGTATGGCTACACCTTC
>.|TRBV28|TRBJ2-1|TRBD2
CASSLRLAEKEQFF
TGTGCCAGCAGTTTACGACTAGCGGAGAAAGAGCAGTTCTTC
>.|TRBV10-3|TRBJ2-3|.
CAISLRGPPEDTQYF
TGTGCCATCAGTCTTAGGGGCCCACCGGAAGATACGCAGTATTTT
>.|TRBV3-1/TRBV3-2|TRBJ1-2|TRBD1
CASSQGERGLGGYTF
TGTGCCAGCAGCCAGGGGGAGAGGGGGCTGGGTGGCTACACCTTC
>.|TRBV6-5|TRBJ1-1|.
CASSQAGFFDTEAFF
TGTGCCAGCAGCCAAGCGGGGTTCTTCGACACTGAAGCTTTCTTT
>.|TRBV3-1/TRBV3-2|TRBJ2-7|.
CASSLDFYEQYF
TGTGCCAGCAGCCTGGACTTCTACGAGCAGTACTTC
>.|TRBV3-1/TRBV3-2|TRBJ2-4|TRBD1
CASSLRGQAGNIQYF
TGTGCCAGCAGCCTCAGGGGACAGGCTGGAAACATTCAGTACTTC
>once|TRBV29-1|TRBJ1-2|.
CSVDWGTLWNGYTF
TGCAGCGTTGATTGGGGGACTCTTTGGAATGGCTACACCTTC
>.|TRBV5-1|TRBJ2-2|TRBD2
CASSFSLAGGTNTGELFF
TGCGCCAGCAGCTTTTCACTAGCGGGAGGTACGAACACCGGGGAGCTGTTTTTT
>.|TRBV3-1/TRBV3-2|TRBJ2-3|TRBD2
CASSLAHGVAGLTDTQYF
TGTGCCAGCAGTCTCGCTCATGGGGTAGCGGGTCTCACAGATACGCAGTATTTT
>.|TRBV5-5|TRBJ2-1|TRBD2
CASSNLAGVTNEQFF
TGTGCCAGCAGCAATCTAGCGGGAGTAACCAATGAGCAGTTCTTC
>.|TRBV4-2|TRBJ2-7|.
CASSQALQGSYEQYF
TGTGCCAGCAGCCAAGCGCTACAGGGCTCCTACGAGCAGTACTTC
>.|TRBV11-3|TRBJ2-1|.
CASSLSTIEQFF
TGTGCCAGCAGCCTCTCGACTATTGAGCAGTTCTTC
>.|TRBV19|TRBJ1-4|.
CASSPWTTFGTNEKLFF
TGTGCCAGTAGTCCTTGGACTACCTTCGGGACTAATGAAAAACTGTTTTTT
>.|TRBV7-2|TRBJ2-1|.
CASSLRGTVSNEQFF
TGTGCCAGCAGCTTAAGGGGCACGGTCAGTAATGAGCAGTTCTTC
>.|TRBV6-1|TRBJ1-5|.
CASSDGLSAPQHF
TGTGCCAGCAGTGATGGGCTTTCAGCCCCCCAGCATTTT
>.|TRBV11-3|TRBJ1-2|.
CASSPGGPLDYGYTF
TGTGCCAGCAGCCCCGGGGGACCCCTAGACTATGGCTACACCTTC
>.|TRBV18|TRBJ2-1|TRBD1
CASSPPGQRYNEQFF
TGTGCCAGCTCACCACCGGGACAGAGATACAATGAGCAGTTCTTC
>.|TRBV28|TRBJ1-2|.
CASSSQRGYTF
TGTGCCAGCAGTTCGCAGAGGGGCTACACCTTC
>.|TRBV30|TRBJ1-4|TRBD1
CAWSGGQGYEKLFF
TGTGCCTGGAGTGGGGGACAGGGTTATGAAAAACTGTTTTTT
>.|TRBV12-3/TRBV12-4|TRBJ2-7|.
CASSITEPYEQYF
TGTGCCAGCAGTATAACCGAGCCCTACGAGCAGTACTTC
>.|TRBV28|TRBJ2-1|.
CASKSSHNEQFF
TGTGCCAGCAAATCCTCCCACAATGAGCAGTTCTTC
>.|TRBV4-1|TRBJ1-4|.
CASSLSGGGSHEKLFF
TGCGCCAGCAGCCTGTCCGGCGGGGGCTCCCATGAAAAACTGTTTTTT
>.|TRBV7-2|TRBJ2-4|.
CASSLAGAIAKNIQYF
TGTGCCAGCAGCTTAGCAGGGGCCATAGCCAAAAACATTCAGTACTTC
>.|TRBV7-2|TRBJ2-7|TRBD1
CASSLVFDRGRAYEQYF
TGTGCCAGCAGCTTAGTGTTCGACAGGGGGCGCGCCTACGAGCAGTACTTC